The 20 T cell receptor beta chains reported below all come from one sample, sequenced in a study of identical twins. TCRdb independently ran MiXCR on the 5' RACE reads; one entry per CDR3 protein. The table shows some 300,000 distinct CDR3 sequences, with about 12% occurring only once. The data also belong to a second study, concerning yellow fever vaccine responses in identical twins.

Sequenced material: CD8+ T cells sorted from blood. Receptor source: a woman in her late teens or twenties in good health.

J is TRBJ1-6 and V is TRBV3-1; tentative D call: TRBD1 (5 bases). V was pared by 5 bases and J by 5 bases, with 10 bases between. In germline, CDR1 is LGHDT, CDR2 YNNKEL (reference sequence). CDR3 length: 14 amino acids. CDR3: CASSGTDNNSPLHF. The DNA of the CDR3 is TGTGCCAGCAGCGGGACCGACAATAATTCACCCCTCCACTTT.

The chain is built from TRBV12-3 or TRBV12-4 and TRBJ2-7; 7 nucleotides align to TRBD1. The CDR3 runs 14 residues. V shed 5 bases and J 2 bases; nucleotides not matched to a gene: 6. CDR3 coding DNA: TGTGCCAGCAGTACCATGGGACAGCCCTACGAGCAGTACTTC. Its translation: CASSTMGQPYEQYF.

The chain uses TRBV9 and TRBJ1-1; 11 bases agree with TRBD1. The germline gives CDR1 SGDLS, CDR2 YYNGEE. This CDR3 is built from 16 residues. V gave up 3 bases and J gave up 4 bases; unmatched junction bases: 8. This CDR3 is CASSAFRDRGFTEAFF. DNA of the CDR3: TGTGCCAGCAGCGCGTTCCGGGACAGGGGGTTCACTGAAGCTTTCTTT. The whole variable domain, filled in from reference TRBV9 and TRBJ1-1, reads DSGVTQTPKHLITATGQRVTLRCSPRSGDLSVYWYQQSLDQGLQFLIQYYNGEERAKGNILERFSAQQFPDLHSELNLSSLELGDSALYFCASSAFRDRGFTEAFFGQGTRLTVV.

The table lists this clonotype with a few counts. This chain links TRBV24-1 with TRBJ2-3, with 9 bases that match TRBD2. The CDR3 covers 16 residues. Germline lookup yields CDR1 KGHDR and CDR2 SFDVKD. After removal of 3 bases from V and 2 bases from J, the junction contained 5 bases not matched to a gene. DNA for the CDR3: TGTGCCACCAGTGATATAGCGGGAGCTAACACAGATACGCAGTATTTT. The encoded protein is CATSDIAGANTDTQYF.

The CDR3 nucleotides read TGTGCCAGCAGCTTAGAGGGCAGCGAAGATACGCAGTATTTT. This sequence encodes CASSLEGSEDTQYF. The J gene is TRBJ2-3, the V gene TRBV7-2; D is undetermined. This CDR3 region has 14 residues. Trimming removed 1 base from V and 5 bases from J, with 10 bases in between. In germline, CDR1 is SGHTA, CDR2 FQGNSA.

This clonotype was detected ten times or more. This chain joins TRBV5-1 and TRBJ2-5; TRBD1 might be the D (5 bases). The CDR3 has 13 residues. The V gene's germline CDR1 is SGHRS and CDR2 YFSETQ. The V end was cut by 2 bases, the J end by 3 bases, with 8 bases between. The chain's CDR3 is CASSLVREETQYF. In DNA form, the CDR3 reads TGCGCCAGCAGCTTAGTCAGGGAAGAGACCCAGTACTTC.

This clonotype was detected a few times. This chain links TRBV20-1 with TRBJ1-2; TRBD1 matches at 7 bases. From germline, CDR1 is DFQATT and CDR2 SNEGSKA (reference sequence). V was pared by 5 bases and J by 6 bases, with 6 bases of the junction left unmatched. The CDR3 is made up of 12 amino acids. CDR3 sequence (DNA): TGCAGTGCTCAAGGGGGCGACGATGGCTACACCTTC. Its translation is CSAQGGDDGYTF.

This clonotype has ten or more counts. This sequence joins TRBV20-1 and TRBJ2-7; no definite D call. Trimming took off 5 bases at V and 0 bases at J, with 8 bases between the two ends. The germline CDR1 and CDR2 sequences are DFQATT and SNEGSKA (reference sequence). The CDR3 runs 12 residues. CDR3 sequence (DNA): TGCAGTGCTTGGACGGGCTCCTACGAGCAGTACTTC. It yields the protein CSAWTGSYEQYF.

The chain links TRBV12-3 or TRBV12-4 to TRBJ2-5; D is tentatively TRBD1 or TRBD2 (5 bases each). V lost 5 bases, J lost 1 base, and 14 bases lay in between. The CDR3 has 15 residues. In DNA form, the CDR3 reads TGTGCCAGCAGTCCCTGGGGCGGACTCCAAGAGACCCAGTACTTC. Amino acid sequence: CASSPWGGLQETQYF.

The J gene is TRBJ2-7, the V gene TRBV21-1; the table's D call TRBD1 went unverified against the DNA. TRBV21-1 is described as a pseudogene. This CDR3 comprises 15 residues. The CDR3 DNA reads TGTGCCAGCAGCAAAGACAGGGCGAACTCCTACGAGCAGTACGTC. Translation gives CASSKDRANSYEQYV.

J is TRBJ1-1 and V is TRBV4-1; D unresolved. Trimming removed 4 bases from V and 6 bases from J, with 15 bases in between. Germline V gene sequence: CDR1 MGHRA, CDR2 YSYEKL. The CDR3 runs to 14 residues. In DNA form, the CDR3 reads TGCGCCAGCAGCCCTTCGAGTGGTCTGGCTGAAGCTTTCTTT. Protein sequence: CASSPSSGLAEAFF.

Ten or more counts support this clonotype. The V and J genes are TRBV9 and TRBJ2-1; D might be TRBD1 (6 bases). V was pared by 4 bases and J by 8 bases, with 19 bases between. CDR3 length: 15 amino acids. The germline gives CDR1 SGDLS, CDR2 YYNGEE. The CDR3 DNA sequence: TGTGCCAGCAGCCCTTACCCACAGGGTCACGATGAGCAGTTCTTC. It specifies CASSPYPQGHDEQFF.

In the case of this clonotype: Germline and junction disagree at one end, which may indicate a read error. The V and J genes are TRBV9 and TRBJ2-2; the match to TRBD2 covers 9 bases. In germline, CDR1 is SGDLS, CDR2 YYNGEE. The CDR3 contains 16 residues. CDR3 in amino acids: CTSSAAAGGLTGELFF. CDR3 DNA sequence: TGTACCAGCAGCGCAGCAGCGGGGGGCCTTACCGGGGAGCTGTTTTTT.

This clonotype occurred a few times. The J gene is TRBJ2-3, the V gene TRBV5-1; the D gene is possibly TRBD1 (6 bases). CDR3 length: 16 amino acids. V lost 3 bases and J lost 5, with 19 bases in between. Germline V gives CDR1 SGHRS, CDR2 YFSETQ. The chain's CDR3 is CASSSERDRLGDTQYF. The CDR3 nucleotides read TGCGCCAGCAGCTCAGAAAGAGACAGGCTCGGAGATACGCAGTATTTT.

The genes are TRBV2 and TRBJ2-5; possibly TRBD2 for D (6 bases). The CDR3 contains 18 residues. Between the trimmed V and J ends, which lost 8 bases and 5 bases, there was a span of 30 bases. CDR1 and CDR2 (germline): SNHLY, FYNNEI. The chain's CDR3 is CASCFGSGVGLIAETQYF. Here the CDR3 DNA reads TGTGCCAGCTGTTTTGGGTCGGGAGTCGGGTTGATTGCGGAGACCCAGTACTTC.

This clonotype was found many times. The chain is built from TRBV12-3 or TRBV12-4 and TRBJ2-5; 11 bases line up with TRBD1. V shed 6 bases, J shed 4 bases, and the junction held 7 bases outside the gene matches. This CDR3 is built from 15 residues. The CDR3 DNA sequence: TGTGCCAGCAGCACCGGGACAGGGGGTGGAGAGACCCAGTACTTC. Protein product: CASSTGTGGGETQYF.

The chain is built from TRBV12-3 or TRBV12-4 and TRBJ2-2; TRBD1 matches 7 bases. After removal of 0 bases from V and 4 bases from J, the junction contained 2 bases not matched to a gene. There are 15 residues in the CDR3. In DNA form, the CDR3 reads TGTGCCAGCAGTTTAGCGGACAGGATCACCGGGGAGCTGTTTTTT. Translation: CASSLADRITGELFF.

In its sample, this clonotype was seen many times. This rearrangement joins TRBV25-1 to TRBJ1-2; possible D gene TRBD1, 5 bases. V lost 5 bases, J lost 0 bases, and 10 bases lay in between. Germline V gene lookup returns CDR1 MGHDK and CDR2 SYGVNS. The CDR3 spans 14 residues. CDR3 bases: TGTGCCAGCAGTCCGACAGAGACTAACTATGGCTACACCTTC. It encodes CASSPTETNYGYTF.

This clonotype was seen more than once but under ten times. The rearrangement joins TRBV2 to TRBJ2-3; D gene unclear. This CDR3 comprises 15 residues. V lost 0 bases, J lost 0 bases, and 7 bases lay in between. Germline CDR1 reads SNHLY; CDR2 reads FYNNEI. The CDR3 sequence: CASSEAHSSTDTQYF. CDR3 in DNA: TGTGCCAGCAGTGAAGCGCACAGCAGCACAGATACGCAGTATTTT.

This clonotype was recorded at least ten times. The V call is TRBV7-9, the J call TRBJ2-1, with D tentatively TRBD1 (5 bases). The CDR3 extends over 12 amino acids. Trimming removed 1 base from V and 14 bases from J, with 12 bases in between. From germline, CDR1 is SEHNR and CDR2 FQNEAQ (reference sequence). CDR3 loop: CASSLGTSPEFF. The CDR3 DNA is TGTGCCAGCAGCTTAGGGACATCGCCGGAGTTCTTC.